This T cell receptor (beta chain) was captured in a study of lymphopenia after photon versus proton radiotherapy. The CDR3 contains 13 residues. Trimming cost V 6 bases and J 6 bases, with 14 bases left between them. CDR1 MDHEN and CDR2 SYDVKM come from the germline V gene. To note about this clone: Antigen: not known.

Profiling relied on immunoSEQ multiplex PCR, and the TCRdb table lists in-frame clones only, not all of them. Found here are roughly 20,000 clones, around nine tenths of them singletons; the top ten hold approximately 6.1%. General study points: Better survival with proton therapy was suggested as possible, not demonstrated. Post-nadir TCR diversity decline inversely tracked overall survival among those who died. Photon-treated patients lost naive T cells and TCR diversity; proton-treated stayed stable. Post-nadir diversity loss with photons came from oligoclonal expansion, particularly CD8+ Temra cells.

Sequenced here: peripheral blood, sampled from a patient treated with photon-based radiotherapy. This receptor was obtained from a man aged 55 to 69 with pancreatic cancer. The V gene is TRBV28, the J gene TRBJ1-2; D gene ambiguous. The CDR3 spells CASSFRWGNGYTF. The CDR3 DNA reads as TGTGCCAGCAGCTTCCGATGGGGAAATGGCTACACCTTC.